This TCR beta chain was profiled in a study of T cells in Graves' hyperthyroidism and ophthalmopathy. Study-level results: A model of 13 V-J features distinguished ophthalmopathy from stable hyperthyroidism. Within blood appeared most thyroid clonotypes that had expanded above 0.001.

Template material for amplifying TCR beta CDR3 regions consisted of RNA transcripts. The TCR CDR3 was amplified in a first-round RT-PCR using the HTBI primer set. TCRdb recomputed calls from the multiplex PCR reads with MiXCR, one row per CDR3 protein. This sample carries approximately 600,000 distinct CDR3 sequences, less than 25% of them seen once, and the ten largest clones take 34%. Exclusion followed for patients with uncontrolled infection, other autoimmune disease, pregnancy or lactation. This CDR3 has 14 amino acids. The germline V gene encodes CDR1 GTSNPN and CDR2 SVGIG (reference sequence). With respect to this clonotype: Its target is not known. An end of the junction does not agree with germline; a read error may underlie this.

The chain employs TRBV30 and TRBJ2-4; 7 nucleotides line up with TRBD1. Specimen: blood. The receptor comes from a man between 25 and 39 years old with Graves' ophthalmopathy. The CDR3 region is CAWSIGTARNIQYF. In nucleotides, the CDR3 is TGTGCCTGGAGTATTGGGACAGCCAGAAACATTCAGTACTTC.